Listed below are T cell receptor beta chains from one sample, sequenced in a study of shared clonotypes between healthy human individuals. The data were produced by immunoSEQ multiplex PCR, yet TCRdb's version contains in-frame clones alone and is incomplete. Found here are over a million clones, 75% to 85% of them singletons; the top ten hold under 0.6%. The sequencing sample was made of memory CD4+ T cells from PBMCs. The source is a man aged 18 to 30 in good health. Some clones in this sample may be carry-over from other donors' samples. The CDR3 runs from the conserved cysteine through the conserved F or W. A D gene is named only where the DNA matches it firmly. A row's size may be missing; if present it is once, few, many or a size class.

V: TRBV12-5
J: TRBJ1-1
D: TRBD1
size: .
CDR3: CASGWTGRRTEAFF
DNA: TGTGCTAGTGGTTGGACAGGGAGGAGGACTGAAGCTTTCTTT

V: TRBV28
J: TRBJ2-1
D: TRBD2
size: .
CDR3: CASSLGGKFDEQFF
DNA: TGTGCCAGCAGTTTGGGGGGGAAGTTCGATGAGCAGTTCTTC

V: TRBV28
J: TRBJ1-3
D: TRBD1
size: .
CDR3: CASSSPGGGPSGNTIYF
DNA: TGTGCCAGCAGTTCCCCAGGGGGCGGACCCTCTGGAAACACCATATATTTT

V: TRBV29-1
J: TRBJ2-1
D: TRBD2
size: .
CDR3: CSVDPGLAYNEQFF
DNA: TGCAGCGTTGACCCGGGACTAGCTTACAATGAGCAGTTCTTC

V: TRBV28
J: TRBJ1-4
D: TRBD1
size: .
CDR3: CASSPTTGVKEKLFF
DNA: TGTGCCAGCAGCCCTACCACAGGGGTCAAAGAAAAACTGTTTTTT

V: TRBV5-5
J: TRBJ1-5
D: .
size: .
CDR3: CASSSEWGSNQPQHF
DNA: TGTGCCAGCAGCTCGGAATGGGGGAGCAATCAGCCCCAGCATTTT

V: TRBV4-2
J: TRBJ2-5
D: .
size: .
CDR3: CASSQVTTRETQYF
DNA: TGTGCCAGCAGCCAAGTAACGACCCGGGAGACCCAGTACTTC

V: TRBV7-2
J: TRBJ2-2
D: TRBD1
size: .
CDR3: CASSWGQATGELFF
DNA: TGTGCCAGCAGCTGGGGACAGGCCACCGGGGAGCTGTTTTTT

V: TRBV9
J: TRBJ2-7
D: .
size: few
CDR3: CASSVGVSGELYEQYF
DNA: TGTGCCAGCAGCGTAGGGGTTAGCGGAGAGTTATACGAGCAGTACTTC

V: TRBV29-1
J: TRBJ2-7
D: .
size: many
CDR3: CSVEALGNSYEQYF
DNA: TGCAGCGTTGAGGCCTTGGGAAACTCCTACGAGCAGTACTTC

V: TRBV4-3
J: TRBJ2-3
D: .
size: .
CDR3: CASSQASMRRGNPDTQYF
DNA: TGCGCCAGCAGCCAGGCTTCTATGAGGCGAGGGAACCCAGATACGCAGTATTTT

V: TRBV7-9
J: TRBJ2-7
D: .
size: .
CDR3: CASSLVELGSDYEQYF
DNA: TGTGCCAGCAGCTTAGTTGAACTTGGCAGCGACTACGAGCAGTACTTC

V: TRBV29-1
J: TRBJ1-2
D: .
size: .
CDR3: CSVVRSGVYGYTF
DNA: TGCAGCGTTGTTCGTAGCGGGGTTTATGGCTACACCTTC

V: TRBV2
J: TRBJ2-5
D: .
size: once
CDR3: CASSANDYTQETQYF
DNA: TGTGCCAGCAGTGCGAATGACTACACGCAAGAGACCCAGTACTTC

V: TRBV10-3
J: TRBJ2-5
D: TRBD2
size: .
CDR3: CAISGLAGGPETQYF
DNA: TGTGCCATCAGTGGACTAGCGGGAGGGCCAGAGACCCAGTACTTC

V: TRBV28
J: TRBJ2-3
D: TRBD2
size: .
CDR3: CASSLGSGGTDTQYF
DNA: TGTGCCAGCAGTTTAGGTAGCGGGGGAACAGATACGCAGTATTTT